A selection of T cell receptor beta chains follows, all from one sample in a study of cytomegalovirus exposure and HLA in healthy donors. Sequenced by immunoSEQ multiplex PCR; TCRdb stores in-frame clones only, minus some. The sample lists about 160,000 clones; 89% were seen once. Sequencing was carried out using PBMCs. The source is a woman under 30 in good health and CMV-seropositive. The CDR3 runs from the conserved cysteine through the conserved F or W. A D gene is named only where the DNA matches it firmly. The size field is filled for only some rows; it gives once, few, many or a size class.

clone_size: .
cdr3_length: 17
d_call: TRBD2
v_call: TRBV11-2
j_call: TRBJ2-7
cdr3_nt: TGTGCCAGCAGCTCCCTTCGAGGAGGTAGCGGGAGTTACGAGCAGTACTTC
cdr3_aa: CASSSLRGGSGSYEQYF

clone_size: .
cdr3_length: 15
d_call: .
v_call: TRBV9
j_call: TRBJ1-2
cdr3_nt: TGTGCCAGCAGCCCTCAAGGGGGTCAGGCGACTGGCTACACCTTC
cdr3_aa: CASSPQGGQATGYTF

clone_size: .
cdr3_length: 15
d_call: .
v_call: TRBV7-8
j_call: TRBJ1-5
cdr3_nt: TGTGCCAGCAGCTATCAACAGGGTTTAGCTCAGCCCCAGCATTTT
cdr3_aa: CASSYQQGLAQPQHF

clone_size: once
cdr3_length: 13
d_call: .
v_call: TRBV10-2
j_call: TRBJ2-7
cdr3_nt: TGCGCCAGCAGTGAGGGCAGGGCCCACGAGCAGTACTTC
cdr3_aa: CASSEGRAHEQYF

clone_size: .
cdr3_length: 16
d_call: .
v_call: TRBV27
j_call: TRBJ2-3
cdr3_nt: TGTGCCAGCAGTTTGTATAGCGGAAGTCTCACAGATACGCAGTATTTT
cdr3_aa: CASSLYSGSLTDTQYF

clone_size: .
cdr3_length: 14
d_call: .
v_call: TRBV2
j_call: TRBJ2-5
cdr3_nt: TGTGCCAGCAGTGAAATTGGGCAGGGAGAGACCCAGTACTTC
cdr3_aa: CASSEIGQGETQYF

clone_size: .
cdr3_length: 11
d_call: TRBD1
v_call: TRBV20-1
j_call: TRBJ1-2
cdr3_nt: TGCAGGGCAGGGACAGGGGATGGCTACACCTTC
cdr3_aa: CRAGTGDGYTF

clone_size: few
cdr3_length: 13
d_call: .
v_call: TRBV2
j_call: TRBJ2-7
cdr3_nt: TGTGCCAGCAGTCACAGAAACTCCTACGAGCAGTACTTC
cdr3_aa: CASSHRNSYEQYF

clone_size: many
cdr3_length: 11
d_call: .
v_call: TRBV20-1
j_call: TRBJ2-1
cdr3_nt: TGCAGTGCCGGCTCCTACAATGAGCAGTTCTTC
cdr3_aa: CSAGSYNEQFF

clone_size: few
cdr3_length: 12
d_call: .
v_call: TRBV2
j_call: TRBJ2-3
cdr3_nt: TGTGCCAGCGCGGGGCTCACAGATACGCAGTATTTT
cdr3_aa: CASAGLTDTQYF

clone_size: .
cdr3_length: 13
d_call: .
v_call: TRBV4-2
j_call: TRBJ2-5
cdr3_nt: TGTGCCAGCAGCCAAGATGGTGCGGGGACCCAGTACTTC
cdr3_aa: CASSQDGAGTQYF

clone_size: few
cdr3_length: 16
d_call: TRBD1
v_call: TRBV30
j_call: TRBJ2-7
cdr3_nt: TGTGCCTGGGCCGGGACAGGGGCGGGAAGCTCCTACGAGCAGTACTTC
cdr3_aa: CAWAGTGAGSSYEQYF

clone_size: once
cdr3_length: 17
d_call: TRBD2
v_call: TRBV5-5
j_call: TRBJ2-1
cdr3_nt: TGTGCCAGCACCTCCGAGGGTGGACTAGCGGGAGATCTTGAGCAGTTCTTC
cdr3_aa: CASTSEGGLAGDLEQFF

clone_size: .
cdr3_length: 17
d_call: TRBD1
v_call: TRBV29-1
j_call: TRBJ2-2
cdr3_nt: TGCAGCGTTAGACTGCCAGACAGGGGGCGAGGCACCGGGGAGCTGTTTTTT
cdr3_aa: CSVRLPDRGRGTGELFF

clone_size: .
cdr3_length: 17
d_call: .
v_call: TRBV7-9
j_call: TRBJ2-7
cdr3_nt: TGTGCCAGCAGCCCACTGCCCGGGGACTTCCTCTCCTACGAGCAGTACTTC
cdr3_aa: CASSPLPGDFLSYEQYF

clone_size: .
cdr3_length: 18
d_call: .
v_call: TRBV27
j_call: TRBJ2-1
cdr3_nt: TGTGCCAGCAGACACCGCCCGGGACAAACCACTTTCAACAATGAGCAGTTCTTC
cdr3_aa: CASRHRPGQTTFNNEQFF

clone_size: .
cdr3_length: 15
d_call: .
v_call: TRBV9
j_call: TRBJ2-1
cdr3_nt: TGTGCCAGCAGCGTGAGCGGCCACCCCTACAATGAGCAGTTCTTC
cdr3_aa: CASSVSGHPYNEQFF

clone_size: .
cdr3_length: 15
d_call: .
v_call: TRBV9
j_call: TRBJ2-7
cdr3_nt: TGTGCCAGCAGCGCCCGGGACTTCCCCTTGTACGAGCAGTACTTC
cdr3_aa: CASSARDFPLYEQYF

clone_size: .
cdr3_length: 11
d_call: .
v_call: TRBV20-1
j_call: TRBJ1-2
cdr3_nt: TGCAGTGCTAGTCTAGTATATGGCTACACCTTC
cdr3_aa: CSASLVYGYTF

clone_size: .
cdr3_length: 14
d_call: .
v_call: TRBV10-1
j_call: TRBJ2-1
cdr3_nt: TGCGCCAGCAGTGATTTCGCGGTCTACAATGAGCAGTTCTTC
cdr3_aa: CASSDFAVYNEQFF

clone_size: .
cdr3_length: 13
d_call: .
v_call: TRBV2
j_call: TRBJ2-2
cdr3_nt: TGTGCCAGCAGTGAACAGGCCACCGGGGAGCTGTTTTTT
cdr3_aa: CASSEQATGELFF

clone_size: .
cdr3_length: 14
d_call: .
v_call: TRBV28
j_call: TRBJ2-3
cdr3_nt: TGTGCCAGCAGTTTTTTGAGCGGAACAGATACGCAGTATTTT
cdr3_aa: CASSFLSGTDTQYF

clone_size: once
cdr3_length: 16
d_call: .
v_call: TRBV28
j_call: TRBJ1-2
cdr3_nt: TGTGCCAGCAGGGATTTATATAGGACGACAGGCGGTGGCTACACCTTC
cdr3_aa: CASRDLYRTTGGGYTF

clone_size: .
cdr3_length: 17
d_call: .
v_call: TRBV4-2
j_call: TRBJ2-2
cdr3_nt: TGTGCCAGCAGCCAAGATGAGCGGGTAGAGTACACCGGGGAGCTGTTTTTT
cdr3_aa: CASSQDERVEYTGELFF

clone_size: once
cdr3_length: 11
d_call: TRBD1
v_call: TRBV28
j_call: TRBJ1-2
cdr3_nt: TGTGCCAGCGGACAGGAGCGTGGCTACACCTTC
cdr3_aa: CASGQERGYTF

clone_size: once
cdr3_length: 17
d_call: .
v_call: TRBV4-3
j_call: TRBJ2-1
cdr3_nt: TGCGCCAGCAGCCAAGATATTTCCGGAGGTTCCTACAATGAGCAGTTCTTC
cdr3_aa: CASSQDISGGSYNEQFF

clone_size: .
cdr3_length: 13
d_call: TRBD1
v_call: TRBV19
j_call: TRBJ2-1
cdr3_nt: TGTGCCAGCCGGGACAGGGCTCCCAATGAGCAGTTCTTC
cdr3_aa: CASRDRAPNEQFF

clone_size: .
cdr3_length: 13
d_call: TRBD1
v_call: TRBV30
j_call: TRBJ1-2
cdr3_nt: TGTGCCTGGAGTTTGAGACAGGGGTGGGGCTACACCTTC
cdr3_aa: CAWSLRQGWGYTF

clone_size: once
cdr3_length: 13
d_call: .
v_call: TRBV12-5
j_call: TRBJ1-1
cdr3_nt: TGTGCTAGTGCTTTGTCCAGGGCCACTGAAGCTTTCTTT
cdr3_aa: CASALSRATEAFF

clone_size: .
cdr3_length: 15
d_call: TRBD1
v_call: TRBV5-1
j_call: TRBJ2-1
cdr3_nt: TGCGCCAGCAGCGTGGTGGGACAGGACTACAATGAGCAGTTCTTC
cdr3_aa: CASSVVGQDYNEQFF

clone_size: .
cdr3_length: 15
d_call: TRBD1
v_call: TRBV5-1
j_call: TRBJ2-7
cdr3_nt: TGCGCCAGCAGCTTGGCGACAGGGATTGGGTACGAGCAGTACTTC
cdr3_aa: CASSLATGIGYEQYF

clone_size: .
cdr3_length: 13
d_call: .
v_call: TRBV7-9
j_call: TRBJ2-5
cdr3_nt: TGTGCCAGCAGCTCACACGGACATGAGACCCAGTACTTC
cdr3_aa: CASSSHGHETQYF

clone_size: .
cdr3_length: 15
d_call: .
v_call: TRBV10-3
j_call: TRBJ1-1
cdr3_nt: TGTGCCATCAGTGAGGAGGGAATGTCTAACACTGAAGCTTTCTTT
cdr3_aa: CAISEEGMSNTEAFF

clone_size: .
cdr3_length: 16
d_call: TRBD2
v_call: TRBV5-1
j_call: TRBJ2-1
cdr3_nt: TGCGCCAGCAGCTCCGGACTAGCGGGAGCAGTTGATGAGCAGTTCTTC
cdr3_aa: CASSSGLAGAVDEQFF

clone_size: .
cdr3_length: 11
d_call: TRBD2
v_call: TRBV20-1
j_call: TRBJ2-1
cdr3_nt: TGCAGTGTTCCTAGCGGGAGGGGTGAGTTCTTC
cdr3_aa: CSVPSGRGEFF

clone_size: .
cdr3_length: 15
d_call: TRBD2
v_call: TRBV29-1
j_call: TRBJ2-1
cdr3_nt: TGCAGCGTTTCGGCGCTAGCGGGACTCTACAATGAGCAGTTCTTC
cdr3_aa: CSVSALAGLYNEQFF

clone_size: .
cdr3_length: 20
d_call: TRBD1
v_call: TRBV19
j_call: TRBJ1-4
cdr3_nt: TGTGCCAGTAGCGTTACCCTCTCTAACAGGGGAAGGGTTTATAATGAAAAACTGTTTTTT
cdr3_aa: CASSVTLSNRGRVYNEKLFF

clone_size: .
cdr3_length: 14
d_call: TRBD1
v_call: TRBV9
j_call: TRBJ2-1
cdr3_nt: TGTGCCAGCAGCGGACAGGGGGCGGACAATGAGCAGTTCTTC
cdr3_aa: CASSGQGADNEQFF

clone_size: .
cdr3_length: 15
d_call: TRBD1
v_call: TRBV2
j_call: TRBJ1-1
cdr3_nt: TGTGCCAGCAGACCGGGACAGGGCCTGCGCACTGAAGCTTTCTTT
cdr3_aa: CASRPGQGLRTEAFF

clone_size: .
cdr3_length: 15
d_call: TRBD2
v_call: TRBV14
j_call: TRBJ2-7
cdr3_nt: TGTGCCAGCAGCTTGAGACTAGCGGGAAGCTACGAGCAGTACTTC
cdr3_aa: CASSLRLAGSYEQYF

clone_size: .
cdr3_length: 15
d_call: TRBD2
v_call: TRBV5-6
j_call: TRBJ2-5
cdr3_nt: TGTGCCAGCACCACTGGACTAGCGGGAGGAGAGACCCAGTACTTC
cdr3_aa: CASTTGLAGGETQYF

clone_size: .
cdr3_length: 11
d_call: .
v_call: TRBV20-1
j_call: TRBJ2-5
cdr3_nt: TGCAGTGCCCGGCGGGGCGAGACCCAGTACTTC
cdr3_aa: CSARRGETQYF

clone_size: .
cdr3_length: 13
d_call: TRBD1
v_call: TRBV5-4
j_call: TRBJ2-1
cdr3_nt: TGTGCCAGCAGACGGGACAGGAACAATGAGCAGTTCTTC
cdr3_aa: CASRRDRNNEQFF